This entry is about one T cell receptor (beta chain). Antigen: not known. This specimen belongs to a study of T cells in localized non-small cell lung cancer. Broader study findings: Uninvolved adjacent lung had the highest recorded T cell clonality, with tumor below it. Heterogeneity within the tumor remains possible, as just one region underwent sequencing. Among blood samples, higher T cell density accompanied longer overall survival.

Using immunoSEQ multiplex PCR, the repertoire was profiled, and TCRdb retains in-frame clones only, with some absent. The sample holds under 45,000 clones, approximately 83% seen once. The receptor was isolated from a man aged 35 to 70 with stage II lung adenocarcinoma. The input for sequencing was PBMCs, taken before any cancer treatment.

CDR3 amino acids: CATSRDVRNEQYF. As DNA, the CDR3 is TGTGCCACCAGCAGAGATGTCAGAAACGAGCAGTACTTC. The chain couples TRBV15 to TRBJ2-7; D remains ambiguous. The CDR3 contains 13 residues. Between the trimmed V and J ends, which lost 0 bases and 5 bases, there was a span of 8 bases. Per the germline V gene, CDR1 is LNHNV and CDR2 is YYDKDF (reference sequence).